The clone carrying this TCR beta chain was detected only once. This sample stems from a study of blood T cell repertoires in COVID-19. TCRdb's table, derived via immunoSEQ multiplex PCR, lists solely in-frame clones and lacks some. This table has 200,000 to 300,000 clones, 75% to 90% appearing once. The CDR3 contains 14 residues. V was trimmed by 1 base and J by 2 bases, leaving 9 bases between them. Germline V gene lookup returns CDR1 MGHRA and CDR2 YSYEKL. The sequence was collected from a man aged 60 to 69 who had recovered from COVID-19. Sequencing was done on a sample of peripheral blood. The chain employs TRBV4-1 and TRBJ2-7; tentatively, D is TRBD1 (6 bases). This chain's CDR3 is CASSQVKGAYEQYF. As DNA, the CDR3 is TGCGCCAGCAGCCAAGTCAAGGGGGCCTACGAGCAGTACTTC.